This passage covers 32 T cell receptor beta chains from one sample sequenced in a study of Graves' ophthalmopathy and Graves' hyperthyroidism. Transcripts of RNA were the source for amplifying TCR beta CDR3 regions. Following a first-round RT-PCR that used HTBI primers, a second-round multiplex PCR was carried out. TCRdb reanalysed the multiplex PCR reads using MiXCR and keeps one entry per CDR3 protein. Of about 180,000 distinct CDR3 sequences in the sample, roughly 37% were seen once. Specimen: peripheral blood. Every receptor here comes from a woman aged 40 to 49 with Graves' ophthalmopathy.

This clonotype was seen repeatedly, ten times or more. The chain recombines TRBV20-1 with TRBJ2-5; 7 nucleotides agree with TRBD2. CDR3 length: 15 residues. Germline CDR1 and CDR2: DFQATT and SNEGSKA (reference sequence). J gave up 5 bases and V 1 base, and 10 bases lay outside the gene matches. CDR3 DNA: TGCAGTGCTAGAGTTATAGCGGGTGTTTGGGAGACCCAGTACTTC. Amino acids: CSARVIAGVWETQYF.

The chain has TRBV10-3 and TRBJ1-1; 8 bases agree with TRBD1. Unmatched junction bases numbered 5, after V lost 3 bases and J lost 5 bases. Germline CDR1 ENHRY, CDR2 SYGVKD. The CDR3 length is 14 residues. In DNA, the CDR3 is TGTGCCATCAGTGAAGGACAGGGTGGGACTGAAGCTTTCTTT. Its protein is CAISEGQGGTEAFF.

The CDR3, as DNA: TGTGCCAGCAGTGACTCTTCCCTAGGAACTGAAGCTTTCTTT. Its translation is CASSDSSLGTEAFF. The gene calls are TRBV6-4 and TRBJ1-1; D gene ambiguous. CDR3 length equals 14 residues. Per germline, CDR1 MRHNA and CDR2 SNTAGT. V was shortened by 0 bases and J by 5 bases, with 10 bases between the two germline ends.

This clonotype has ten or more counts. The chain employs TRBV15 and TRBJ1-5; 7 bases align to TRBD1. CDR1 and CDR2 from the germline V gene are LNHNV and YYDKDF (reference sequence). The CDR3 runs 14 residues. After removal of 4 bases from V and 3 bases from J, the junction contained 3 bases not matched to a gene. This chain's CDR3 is CATSKDRVNQPQHF. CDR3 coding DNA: TGTGCCACCAGCAAAGACAGGGTCAATCAGCCCCAGCATTTT.

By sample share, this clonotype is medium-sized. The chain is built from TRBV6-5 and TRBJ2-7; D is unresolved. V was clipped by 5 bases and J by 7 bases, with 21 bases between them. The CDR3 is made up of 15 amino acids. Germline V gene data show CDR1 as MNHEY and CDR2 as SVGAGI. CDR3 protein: CASSPFPGLSGEQYF. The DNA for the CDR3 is TGTGCCAGCAGTCCATTTCCTGGCCTGTCTGGTGAGCAGTACTTC.

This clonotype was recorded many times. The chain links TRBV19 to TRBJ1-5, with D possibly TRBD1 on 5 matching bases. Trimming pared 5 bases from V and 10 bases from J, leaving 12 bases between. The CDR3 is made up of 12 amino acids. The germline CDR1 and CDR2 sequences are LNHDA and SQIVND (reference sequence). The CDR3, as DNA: TGTGCCAGTAGTGTTGACAGAAACCCCCAGCATTTT. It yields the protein CASSVDRNPQHF.

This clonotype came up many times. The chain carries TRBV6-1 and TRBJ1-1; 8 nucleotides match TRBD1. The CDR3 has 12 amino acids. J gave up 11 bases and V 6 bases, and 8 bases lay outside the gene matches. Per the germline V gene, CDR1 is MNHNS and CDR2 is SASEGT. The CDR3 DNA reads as TGTGCCAGCAGAGACAGGGGCTCAGAGGCTTTCTTT. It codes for CASRDRGSEAFF.

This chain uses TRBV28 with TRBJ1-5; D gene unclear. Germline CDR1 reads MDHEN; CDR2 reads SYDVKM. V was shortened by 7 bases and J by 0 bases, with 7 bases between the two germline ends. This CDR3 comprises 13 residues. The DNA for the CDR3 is TGTGCCAGCAAAGTCCTTAGCAATCAGCCCCAGCATTTT. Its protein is CASKVLSNQPQHF.

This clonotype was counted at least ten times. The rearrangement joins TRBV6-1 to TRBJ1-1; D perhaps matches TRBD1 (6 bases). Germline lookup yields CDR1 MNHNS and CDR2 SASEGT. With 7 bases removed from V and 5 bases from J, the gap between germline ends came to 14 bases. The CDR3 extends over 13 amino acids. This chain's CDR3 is CASIGGSLTEAFF. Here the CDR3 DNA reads TGTGCCAGCATTGGGGGCAGTCTAACTGAAGCTTTCTTT.

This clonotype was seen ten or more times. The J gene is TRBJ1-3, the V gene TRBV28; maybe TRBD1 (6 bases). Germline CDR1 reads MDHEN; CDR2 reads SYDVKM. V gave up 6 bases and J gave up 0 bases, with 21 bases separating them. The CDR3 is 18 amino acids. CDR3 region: CASRTLTGTPDSGNTIYF. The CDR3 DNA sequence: TGTGCCAGCAGGACTCTTACCGGGACACCGGACTCTGGAAACACCATATATTTT.

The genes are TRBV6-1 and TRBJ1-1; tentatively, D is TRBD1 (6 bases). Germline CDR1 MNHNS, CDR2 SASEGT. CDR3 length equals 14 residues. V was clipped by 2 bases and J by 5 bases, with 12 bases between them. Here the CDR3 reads CASSEREGGTEAFF. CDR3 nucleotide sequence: TGTGCCAGCAGTGAAAGGGAAGGGGGAACTGAAGCTTTCTTT.

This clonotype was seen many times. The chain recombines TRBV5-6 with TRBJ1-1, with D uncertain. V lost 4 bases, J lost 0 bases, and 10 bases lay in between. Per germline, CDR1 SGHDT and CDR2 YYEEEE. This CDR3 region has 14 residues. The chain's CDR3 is CASSTEFLNTEAFF. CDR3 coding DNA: TGTGCCAGCAGCACGGAGTTTTTGAACACTGAAGCTTTCTTT. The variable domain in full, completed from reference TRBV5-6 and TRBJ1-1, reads DAGVTQSPTHLIKTRGQQVTLRCSPKSGHDTVSWYQQALGQGPQFIFQYYEEEERQRGNFPDRFSGHQFPNYSSELNVNALLLGDSALYLCASSTEFLNTEAFFGQGTRLTVV.

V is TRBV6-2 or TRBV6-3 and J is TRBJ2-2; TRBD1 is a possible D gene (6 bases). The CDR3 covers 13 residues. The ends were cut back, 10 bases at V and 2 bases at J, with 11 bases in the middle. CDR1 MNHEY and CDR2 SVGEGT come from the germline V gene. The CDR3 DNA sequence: TGTGCCACCAAACAGGGAAACACCGGGGAGCTGTTTTTT. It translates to CATKQGNTGELFF.

The CDR3 loop reads CASSATGVGYGYTF. As DNA, the CDR3 is TGTGCCAGCAGTGCAACAGGGGTAGGGTATGGCTACACCTTC. The chain couples TRBV6-1 to TRBJ1-2; 7 bases line up with TRBD1. The germline gives CDR1 MNHNS, CDR2 SASEGT. The CDR3 totals 14 residues. Losses at the gene ends were 4 bases for V and 5 bases for J; bases not matched to a gene: 7.

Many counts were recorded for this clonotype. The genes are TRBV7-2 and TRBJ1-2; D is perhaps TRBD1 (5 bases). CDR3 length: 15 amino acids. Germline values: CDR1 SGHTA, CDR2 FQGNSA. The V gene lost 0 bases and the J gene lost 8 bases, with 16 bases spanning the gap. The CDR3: CASSLAPGTLGGYTF. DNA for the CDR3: TGTGCCAGCAGCTTAGCGCCAGGGACGTTGGGGGGCTACACCTTC.

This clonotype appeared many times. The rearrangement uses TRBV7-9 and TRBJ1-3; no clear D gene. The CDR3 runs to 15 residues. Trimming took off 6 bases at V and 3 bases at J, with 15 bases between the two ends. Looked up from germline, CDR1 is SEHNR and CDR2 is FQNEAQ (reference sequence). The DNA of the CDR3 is TGTGCCAGCAGATTCACTCCTTTGGGTGGAAACACCATATATTTT. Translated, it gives CASRFTPLGGNTIYF.

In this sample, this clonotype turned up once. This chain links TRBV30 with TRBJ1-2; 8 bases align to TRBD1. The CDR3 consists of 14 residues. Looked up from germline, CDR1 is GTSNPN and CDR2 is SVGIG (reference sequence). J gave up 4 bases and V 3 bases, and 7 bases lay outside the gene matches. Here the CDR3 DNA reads TGTGCCTGGAGCGGAGGACAGGGAGGCTATGGCTACACCTTC. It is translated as CAWSGGQGGYGYTF.

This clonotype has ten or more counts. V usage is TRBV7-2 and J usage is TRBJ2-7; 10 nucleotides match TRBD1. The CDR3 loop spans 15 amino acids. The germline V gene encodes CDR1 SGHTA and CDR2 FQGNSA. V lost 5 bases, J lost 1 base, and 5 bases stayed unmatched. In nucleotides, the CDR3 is TGTGCCAGCAGCGACCGGGACAGGGGATCCTACGAGCAGTACTTC. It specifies CASSDRDRGSYEQYF.

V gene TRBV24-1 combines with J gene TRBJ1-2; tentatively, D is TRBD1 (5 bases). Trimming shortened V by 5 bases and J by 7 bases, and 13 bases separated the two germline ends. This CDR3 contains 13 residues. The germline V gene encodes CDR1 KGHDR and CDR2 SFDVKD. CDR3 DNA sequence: TGTGCCACCAGTGGCGGGACTCGGGGTGGCTACACCTTC. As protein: CATSGGTRGGYTF.

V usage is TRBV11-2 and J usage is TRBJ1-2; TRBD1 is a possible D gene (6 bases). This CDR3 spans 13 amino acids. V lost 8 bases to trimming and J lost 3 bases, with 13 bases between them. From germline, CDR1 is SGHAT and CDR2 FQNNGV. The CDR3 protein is CASGPGADYGYTF. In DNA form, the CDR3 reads TGTGCCAGCGGCCCGGGGGCGGACTATGGCTACACCTTC.

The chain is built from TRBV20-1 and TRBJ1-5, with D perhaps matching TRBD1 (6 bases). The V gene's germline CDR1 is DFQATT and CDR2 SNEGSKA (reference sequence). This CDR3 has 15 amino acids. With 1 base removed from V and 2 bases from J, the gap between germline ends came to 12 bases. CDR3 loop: CSARGGGAGNQPQHF. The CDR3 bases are TGCAGTGCTAGAGGAGGGGGGGCGGGCAATCAGCCCCAGCATTTT.

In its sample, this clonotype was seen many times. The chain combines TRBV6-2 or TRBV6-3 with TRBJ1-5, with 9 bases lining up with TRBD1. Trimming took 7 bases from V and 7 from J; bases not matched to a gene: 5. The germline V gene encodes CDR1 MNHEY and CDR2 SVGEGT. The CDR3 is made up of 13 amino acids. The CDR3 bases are TGTGCCAGCAAACAGGGGGCCGGGCAGCCCCAGCATTTT. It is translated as CASKQGAGQPQHF.

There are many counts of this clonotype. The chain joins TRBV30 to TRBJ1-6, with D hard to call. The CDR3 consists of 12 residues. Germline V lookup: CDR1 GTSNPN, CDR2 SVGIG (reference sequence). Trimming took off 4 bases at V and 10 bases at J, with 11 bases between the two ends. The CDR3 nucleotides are TGTGCCTGGAAAACCCCTCAATCACCCCTCCACTTT. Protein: CAWKTPQSPLHF.

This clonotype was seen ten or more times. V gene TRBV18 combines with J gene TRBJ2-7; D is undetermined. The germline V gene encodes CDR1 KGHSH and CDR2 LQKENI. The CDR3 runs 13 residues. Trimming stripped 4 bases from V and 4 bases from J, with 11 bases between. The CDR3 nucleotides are TGTGCCAGCTCACGGGGTTCCGCTTACGAGCAGTACTTC. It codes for CASSRGSAYEQYF.

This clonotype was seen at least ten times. The CDR3 spells CASSLAELGSRELFF. The CDR3 DNA is TGCGCCAGCAGCTTGGCCGAGCTCGGGTCCCGGGAGCTGTTTTTT. V is TRBV5-1 and J is TRBJ2-2; no definite D call. The CDR3 covers 15 residues. CDR1 is SGHRS, CDR2 YFSETQ, per germline. V dropped 0 bases and J dropped 9 bases, with 15 bases sitting between them.

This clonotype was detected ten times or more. CDR3 residues: CASSPTGGFTEAFF. The DNA for the CDR3 is TGTGCCAGCAGCCCGACAGGGGGTTTCACTGAAGCTTTCTTT. The chain has TRBV12-3 or TRBV12-4 and TRBJ1-1; 9 nucleotides match TRBD1. The CDR3 loop spans 14 amino acids. With V trimmed by 6 bases and J by 4 bases, 6 bases remained unmatched.

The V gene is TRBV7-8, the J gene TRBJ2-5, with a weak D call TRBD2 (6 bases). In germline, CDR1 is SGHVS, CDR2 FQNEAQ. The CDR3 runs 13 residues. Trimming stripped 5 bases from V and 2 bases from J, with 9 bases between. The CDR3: CASSRREQETQYF. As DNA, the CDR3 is TGTGCCAGCAGCCGCCGGGAGCAAGAGACCCAGTACTTC.

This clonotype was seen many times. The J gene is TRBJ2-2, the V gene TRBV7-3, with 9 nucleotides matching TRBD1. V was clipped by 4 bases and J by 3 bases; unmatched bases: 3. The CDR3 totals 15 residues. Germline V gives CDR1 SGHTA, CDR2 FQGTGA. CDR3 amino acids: CASSSGTGYTGELFF. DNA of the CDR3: TGTGCCAGCAGCTCTGGGACAGGGTACACCGGGGAGCTGTTTTTT.

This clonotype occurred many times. The CDR3: CAWSTGLAGGQETQYF. The CDR3 DNA is TGTGCCTGGAGTACCGGACTAGCGGGAGGCCAAGAGACCCAGTACTTC. V and J are TRBV30 and TRBJ2-5, with TRBD2 matching 14 bases. The CDR3 length is 16 residues. V shed 2 bases and J 1 base; nucleotides not matched to a gene: 3. Germline V lookup: CDR1 GTSNPN, CDR2 SVGIG (reference sequence).

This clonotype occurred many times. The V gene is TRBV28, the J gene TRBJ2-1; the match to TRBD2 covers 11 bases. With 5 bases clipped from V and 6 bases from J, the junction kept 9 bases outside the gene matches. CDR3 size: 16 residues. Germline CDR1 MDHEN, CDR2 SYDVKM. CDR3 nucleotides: TGTGCCAGCAGTCTATACGGGACTAGCGGCATCAATGAGCAGTTCTTC. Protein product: CASSLYGTSGINEQFF.

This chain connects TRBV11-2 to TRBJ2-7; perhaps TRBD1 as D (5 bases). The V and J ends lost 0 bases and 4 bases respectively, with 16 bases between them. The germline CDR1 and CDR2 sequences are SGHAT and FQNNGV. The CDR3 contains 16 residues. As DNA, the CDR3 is TGTGCCAGCAGCTTAGAGGACGCCAGTGGGGCATACGAGCAGTACTTC. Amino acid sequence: CASSLEDASGAYEQYF. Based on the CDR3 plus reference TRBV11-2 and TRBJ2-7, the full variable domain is EAGVAQSPRYKIIEKRQSVAFWCNPISGHATLYWYQQILGQGPKLLIQFQNNGVVDDSQLPKDRFSAERLKGVDSTLKIQPAKLEDSAVYLCASSLEDASGAYEQYFGPGTRLTVT.

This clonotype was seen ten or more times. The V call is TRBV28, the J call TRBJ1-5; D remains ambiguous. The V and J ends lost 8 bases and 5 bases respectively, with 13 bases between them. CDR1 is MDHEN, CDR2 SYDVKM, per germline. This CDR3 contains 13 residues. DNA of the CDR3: TGTGCCAGCCGTCTCGGGGTTCATCAGCCCCAGCATTTT. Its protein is CASRLGVHQPQHF.